The 18 T cell receptor beta chains listed next were all sequenced from one sample in a study of Ad26.COV2.S vaccination and SARS-CoV-2 variants. The treatment: roughly 18 received Ad26.COV2.S at low or high dose, single or two shots; roughly five received placebo; per-sample allocation not given. Collection of samples fell on day 63 after the first vaccine or placebo injection. Method: immunoSEQ multiplex PCR; TCRdb's copy keeps in-frame clones and lacks some. The top ten hold roughly 1.5% of the sample, which has hundreds of thousands of clones, 80% to 90% seen once. The sequencing here drew on peripheral blood, taken in a trial of Ad26.COV2.S vaccine versus placebo. The source is a person between 18 and 60 years old who received the Ad26.COV2.S COVID-19 vaccine or a placebo.

The V gene is TRBV19, the J gene TRBJ2-7; TRBD2 agrees at 8 bases. Germline trimming cut 4 bases from V and 4 bases from J; bases unmatched to any gene: 3. This CDR3 is 13 amino acids long. CDR1 and CDR2 (germline): LNHDA, SQIVND (reference sequence). The chain's CDR3 is CASSTSSGYEQYF. DNA for the CDR3: TGTGCCAGTAGTACCTCTAGCGGGTACGAGCAGTACTTC.

V gene TRBV7-2 combines with J gene TRBJ2-7; 12 bases are shared with TRBD1. The CDR3 length is 15 residues. Germline lookup yields CDR1 SGHTA and CDR2 FQGNSA. Trimming removed 5 bases from V and 6 bases from J; junction bases left unmatched: 8. Here the CDR3 reads CASSLPGQGAFEQYF. The CDR3 DNA reads as TGTGCCAGCAGCCTACCGGGACAGGGGGCGTTCGAGCAGTACTTC.

In DNA form, the CDR3 reads TGTGCCAGCAGTTTAAGCCCCCGGGGCGGGAGTCTACTCGGGTCGGTCGAGCAGTACTTC. Its protein is CASSLSPRGGSLLGSVEQYF. The chain couples TRBV27 to TRBJ2-7, with 7 nucleotides matching TRBD2. With 2 bases clipped from V and 6 bases from J, the junction kept 25 bases outside the gene matches. This CDR3 contains 20 residues. Germline V gene sequence: CDR1 MNHEY, CDR2 SMNVEV (reference sequence).

The J gene is TRBJ2-2, the V gene TRBV19; the D is unclear. The CDR3 is 13 residues long. The V gene's germline CDR1 is LNHDA and CDR2 SQIVND (reference sequence). Trimming pared 3 bases from V and 6 bases from J, leaving 8 bases between. CDR3 in amino acids: CASSIRRSGELFF. For the CDR3, the DNA is TGTGCCAGTAGTATTAGAAGATCCGGGGAGCTGTTTTTT.

The CDR3 spells CASRQPTGMNYGYTF. In nucleotides, the CDR3 is TGTGCCAGCAGGCAACCGACAGGGATGAACTATGGCTACACCTTC. The chain uses TRBV6-5 and TRBJ1-2; TRBD1 agrees at 7 bases. The V and J ends lost 6 bases and 2 bases, in that order; junction bases with no gene match: 9. CDR1 is MNHEY, CDR2 SVGAGI, per germline. The CDR3 runs to 15 residues.

The rearrangement joins TRBV6-1 to TRBJ1-4; 11 bases are a match to TRBD1. V lost 3 bases and J lost 7; bases outside the gene matches: 7. The CDR3 covers 16 residues. The germline V gene has CDR1 MNHNS and CDR2 SASEGT. This CDR3 reads CASSDAGQGGGEKLFF. The DNA of the CDR3 is TGTGCCAGCAGTGACGCGGGACAGGGGGGTGGTGAAAAACTGTTTTTT.

The gene calls are TRBV7-2 and TRBJ1-2; TRBD1 might be the D (5 bases). The V end lost 5 bases, the J end lost 7 bases, and 23 bases lay between the germline ends. Germline V gene sequence: CDR1 SGHTA, CDR2 FQGNSA. CDR3 length: 16 amino acids. This chain's CDR3 is CASSPDLGVGNGGYTF. CDR3 in DNA: TGTGCCAGCAGCCCTGACCTAGGGGTAGGGAACGGTGGCTACACCTTC.

The chain carries TRBV2 and TRBJ2-1; TRBD1 agrees at 9 bases. CDR3 size: 15 residues. Germline V lookup: CDR1 SNHLY, CDR2 FYNNEI. V lost 6 bases and J lost 4; bases outside the gene matches: 7. Written as DNA, the CDR3 is TGTGCCAGCAGACCGGGACAGGGCGGGTACAATGAGCAGTTCTTC. Protein product: CASRPGQGGYNEQFF.

Concerning this clone: In the same sample, other DNA sequences code for this CDR3. This chain connects TRBV2 to TRBJ2-2, with 10 bases lining up with TRBD1. CDR1 is SNHLY and CDR2 is FYNNEI in the germline V gene. CDR3 length: 13 residues. J lost 5 bases, V lost 6 bases, and 0 bases had no gene match. The CDR3 is CASRGQGTGELFF. CDR3 DNA sequence: TGTGCCAGCAGGGGACAGGGGACCGGGGAGCTGTTTTTT.

The table lists this clone with a count of one. V gene TRBV10-1 combines with J gene TRBJ1-1; D is unresolved. The CDR3 spans 13 residues. CDR1 is WNHNN, CDR2 SYGVQD, per germline (reference sequence). Trimming pared 2 bases from V and 8 bases from J, leaving 12 bases between. In nucleotides, the CDR3 is TGCGCCAGCAGTGAGGGTATTGGACTGGAAGCTTTCTTT. Protein sequence: CASSEGIGLEAFF.

The chain is built from TRBV5-1 and TRBJ1-4; D gene ambiguous. Trimming took 1 base from V and 4 from J, leaving 14 bases between them. This CDR3 is built from 16 residues. CDR1 and CDR2 from the germline V gene are SGHRS and YFSETQ. CDR3 residues: CASSLSPDRHNEKLFF. CDR3 bases: TGCGCCAGCAGCTTGAGCCCAGACCGACATAATGAAAAACTGTTTTTT. Looking up the rest from reference TRBV5-1 and TRBJ1-4 gives the full variable domain: KAGVTQTPRYLIKTRGQQVTLSCSPISGHRSVSWYQQTPGQGLQFLFEYFSETQRNKGNFPGRFSGRQFSNSRSEMNVSTLELGDSALYLCASSLSPDRHNEKLFFGSGTQLSVL.

V is TRBV7-2 and J is TRBJ2-7; the match to TRBD2 covers 12 bases. CDR3 length: 17 residues. V trimming: 5 bases; J trimming: 6 bases; junction bases outside the gene matches: 14. Germline V gene sequence: CDR1 SGHTA, CDR2 FQGNSA. This CDR3 is CASSVRTSGVSSSEQYF. The DNA of the CDR3 is TGTGCCAGCAGCGTGCGGACTAGCGGGGTTTCTTCCAGCGAGCAGTACTTC.

The V and J genes are TRBV5-1 and TRBJ2-5; D not certain. Germline V lookup: CDR1 SGHRS, CDR2 YFSETQ. The CDR3 is 14 amino acids. The germline V and J ends were trimmed by 5 bases and 1 base, with 12 bases remaining between them. CDR3: CASRVISSQETQYF. DNA of the CDR3: TGCGCCAGCAGGGTGATTTCAAGCCAAGAGACCCAGTACTTC.

The rearrangement joins TRBV5-4 to TRBJ1-1, with D perhaps TRBD1 (5 bases). The germline V gene has CDR1 SGHNT and CDR2 YYREEE (reference sequence). V shed 0 bases and J shed 0 bases, with 6 bases lying between them. The CDR3 is made up of 14 amino acids. The CDR3: CASSLDRLNTEAFF. CDR3 coding DNA: TGTGCCAGCAGCTTGGACAGGTTGAACACTGAAGCTTTCTTT.

The chain carries TRBV10-3 and TRBJ2-7; 10 bases fit TRBD1. The germline CDR1 and CDR2 sequences are ENHRY and SYGVKD. V dropped 2 bases and J dropped 3; count of bases not matched to a gene: 4. The CDR3 runs to 15 residues. In DNA, the CDR3 is TGTGCCATCAGTGAGCCTCGGGACAGGGGCTACGAGCAGTACTTC. Its translation is CAISEPRDRGYEQYF.

This chain links TRBV4-2 with TRBJ1-1; a weak D match, TRBD1 (6 bases). CDR1 is LGHNA and CDR2 is YNFKEQ in the germline V gene. This CDR3 is 15 amino acids long. V lost 4 bases to trimming and J lost 1 base, with 13 bases between them. Here the CDR3 reads CASSRTRGQNTEAFF. The CDR3 coding sequence is TGTGCCAGCAGCCGGACCAGGGGCCAGAACACTGAAGCTTTCTTT.

The V and J genes are TRBV7-8 and TRBJ2-7, with 8 bases that match TRBD2. J lost 6 bases, V lost 5 bases, and 9 bases had no gene match. Germline CDR1 reads SGHVS; CDR2 reads FQNEAQ. The CDR3 is made up of 14 amino acids. The CDR3 is CASSLSGTLLEQYF. In DNA, the CDR3 is TGTGCCAGCAGCCTTAGCGGGACCCTACTCGAGCAGTACTTC.

In its sample, this clone was seen once. The chain combines TRBV3-1 (or the pseudogene TRBV3-2) with TRBJ2-5; tentatively, D is TRBD1 (6 bases). The V gene's germline CDR1 is LGHDT and CDR2 YNNKEL (reference sequence). Trimming took off 1 base at V and 4 bases at J, with 13 bases between the two ends. The CDR3 runs 15 residues. In nucleotides, the CDR3 is TGTGCCAGCAGCCAAGTTTGGACAGTTTCAGAGACCCAGTACTTC. Translating it yields CASSQVWTVSETQYF.